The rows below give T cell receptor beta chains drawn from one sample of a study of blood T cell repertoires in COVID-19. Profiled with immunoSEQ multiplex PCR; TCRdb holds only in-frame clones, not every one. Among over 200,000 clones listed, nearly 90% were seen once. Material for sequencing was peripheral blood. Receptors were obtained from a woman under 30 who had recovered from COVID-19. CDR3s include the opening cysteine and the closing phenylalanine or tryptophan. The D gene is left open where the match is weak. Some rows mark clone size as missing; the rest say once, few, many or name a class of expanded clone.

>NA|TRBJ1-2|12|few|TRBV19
TGTGCCAGTAGGGACAGAAACTATGGCTACACCTTC
CASRDRNYGYTF
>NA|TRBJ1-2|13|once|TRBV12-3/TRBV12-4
TGTGCCAGCAGTGTCAGGCTTGGCTATGGCTACACCTTC
CASSVRLGYGYTF
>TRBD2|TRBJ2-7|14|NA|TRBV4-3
TGCGCCAGCAGCCAAAGACTAGCGGCCTACGAGCAGTACTTC
CASSQRLAAYEQYF
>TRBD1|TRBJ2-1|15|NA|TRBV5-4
TGTGCCAGCAGCGATGGGACAGGGGGTTACAATGAGCAGTTCTTC
CASSDGTGGYNEQFF
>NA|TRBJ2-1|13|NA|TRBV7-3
TGTGCCAGCAGCTTAAATGAGGACAATGAGCAGTTCTTC
CASSLNEDNEQFF
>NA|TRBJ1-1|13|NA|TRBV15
TGTGCCACCAGCAGAGGAGAGTTGACTGAAGCTTTCTTT
CATSRGELTEAFF
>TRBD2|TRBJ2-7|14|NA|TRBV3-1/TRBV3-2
TGTGCCAGCAGCCAAGGGCTAGCGGTCTACGAGCAGTACTTC
CASSQGLAVYEQYF
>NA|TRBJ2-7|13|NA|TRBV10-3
TGTGCCATCAGTGGGACAGATAGCTACGAGCAGTACTTC
CAISGTDSYEQYF
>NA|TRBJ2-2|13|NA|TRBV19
TGTGCCAGTAGACGGACAGTCAACGGGGAGCTGTTTTTT
CASRRTVNGELFF
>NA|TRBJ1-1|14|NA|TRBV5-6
TGTGCCAGCAGCTTGTTGCCGGTGAACACTGAAGCTTTCTTT
CASSLLPVNTEAFF
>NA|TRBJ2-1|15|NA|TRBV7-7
TGTGCCAGCAGCCCCGGGGGAGGCCTGAGGGGTGAGCAGTTCTTC
CASSPGGGLRGEQFF
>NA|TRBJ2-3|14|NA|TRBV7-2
TGTGCCAGCAGCAACGGGATAGCTAGGGATACGCAGTATTTT
CASSNGIARDTQYF
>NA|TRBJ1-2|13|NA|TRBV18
TGTGCCAGCTCAGCCGACGGGAACTATGGCTACACCTTC
CASSADGNYGYTF
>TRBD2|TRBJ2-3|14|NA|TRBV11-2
TGTGCCAGCAGCCCTATCGTAGCGGGGTGGACGCAGTATTTT
CASSPIVAGWTQYF
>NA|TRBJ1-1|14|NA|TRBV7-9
TGTGCCAGCAGACAACAGGGACAGAACACTGAAGCTTTCTTT
CASRQQGQNTEAFF
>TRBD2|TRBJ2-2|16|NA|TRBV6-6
TGTGCCAGCAGTTACCGCCTACTAGCGGATACCGGGGAGCTGTTTTTT
CASSYRLLADTGELFF
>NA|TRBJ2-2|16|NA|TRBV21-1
TGTGCCAGCAGCGACCGGGACAGGGTAAGTGCCGGGGAGCTGTTTTTT
CASSDRDRVSAGELFF
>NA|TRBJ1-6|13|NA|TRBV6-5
TGTGCTGGGGGGGATTGGGACAATTCACCCCTCCACTTT
CAGGDWDNSPLHF
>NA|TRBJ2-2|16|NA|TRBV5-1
TGCGCCAGCAGCTCGTTTGGGGCCACGAACACCGGGGAGCTGTTTTTT
CASSSFGATNTGELFF
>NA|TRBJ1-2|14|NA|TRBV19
TGTGCCAGTACAAATCCGCCCAGAAACTATGGCTACACCTTC
CASTNPPRNYGYTF
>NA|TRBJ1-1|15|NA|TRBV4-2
TGTGCCAGCAGCCAAGATCTAGTGGCAGGGGCCGAAGCTTTCTTT
CASSQDLVAGAEAFF
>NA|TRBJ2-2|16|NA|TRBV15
TGTGCCACCAGCAGAGATACAGGCTCGGACACCGGGGAGCTGTTTTTT
CATSRDTGSDTGELFF
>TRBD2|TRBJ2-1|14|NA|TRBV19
TGTGCCAGTACCCTGACTAGCGGTTACAATGAGCAGTTCTTC
CASTLTSGYNEQFF
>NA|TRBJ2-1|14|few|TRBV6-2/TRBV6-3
TGTGCCAGCAGTTTTGAGAGCTCCTACAATGAGCAGTTCTTC
CASSFESSYNEQFF
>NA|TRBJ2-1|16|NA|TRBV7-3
TGTGCCAGCAGCCCCCGAGCGGGCGGGATAGGTAATGAGCAGTTCTTC
CASSPRAGGIGNEQFF
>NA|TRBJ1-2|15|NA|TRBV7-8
TGTGCCAGCAGCTCCCAACGGACAGAAATATATGGCTACACCTTC
CASSSQRTEIYGYTF
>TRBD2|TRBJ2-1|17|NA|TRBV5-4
TGTGCCAGCAGCTTGGGCTCCGGGACTACCGTGTACAATGAGCAGTTCTTC
CASSLGSGTTVYNEQFF
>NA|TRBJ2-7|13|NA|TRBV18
TGTGCCAGCTCACGGACAGAGCTCTACGAGCAGTACTTC
CASSRTELYEQYF
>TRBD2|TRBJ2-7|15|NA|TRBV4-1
TGCGCCAGCAGCCTCGAGGCAGCGGGAGCGTACGAGCAGTACTTC
CASSLEAAGAYEQYF
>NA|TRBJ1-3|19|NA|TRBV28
TGTGCCAGCAGTAATCTCCCCGGGGGGACCCAGAGCTCTGGAAACACCATATATTTT
CASSNLPGGTQSSGNTIYF
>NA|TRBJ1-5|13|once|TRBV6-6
TGTGCCAGCAGCCTAGCCGTCAATCAGCCCCAGCATTTT
CASSLAVNQPQHF